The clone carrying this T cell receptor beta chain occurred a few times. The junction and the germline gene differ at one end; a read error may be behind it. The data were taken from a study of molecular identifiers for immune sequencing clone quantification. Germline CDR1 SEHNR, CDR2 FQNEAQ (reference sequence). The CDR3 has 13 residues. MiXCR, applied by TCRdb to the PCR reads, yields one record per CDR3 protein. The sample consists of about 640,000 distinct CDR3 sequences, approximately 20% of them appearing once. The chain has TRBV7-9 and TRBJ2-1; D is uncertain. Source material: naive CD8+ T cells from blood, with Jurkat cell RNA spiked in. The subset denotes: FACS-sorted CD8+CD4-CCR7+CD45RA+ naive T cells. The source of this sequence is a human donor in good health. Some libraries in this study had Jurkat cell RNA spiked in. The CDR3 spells CASSPPAYSEQFF. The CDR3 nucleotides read TGTGCCAGCAGCCCTCCGGCCTACAGTGAGCAGTTCTTC.